This T cell receptor (beta chain) was identified in a study of Graves' ophthalmopathy and Graves' hyperthyroidism. Across the study: Peripheral blood samples were taken at initial diagnosis, before any treatment.

Clinicians diagnosed using symptoms, serum thyroxine, TRAb, thyroid ultrasound and orbital computed tomography. The CDR3 runs to 14 residues. V dropped 5 bases and J dropped 1; count of bases not matched to a gene: 3. Per germline, CDR1 SGHRS and CDR2 YFSETQ. RNA transcripts were the template, and TCR beta CDR3 regions were amplified from them. HTBI-primed first-round RT-PCR preceded second-round multiplex PCR. Each CDR3 protein is one row after TCRdb ran MiXCR on the multiplex PCR reads. The data show some 170,000 distinct CDR3 sequences, roughly two fifths seen once. The chain recombines TRBV5-1 with TRBJ2-5, with TRBD1 matching over 9 bases. The sequence was obtained from a man aged 30 to 45 with Graves' ophthalmopathy. Sequencing was done on a sample of peripheral blood. CDR3 sequence reads: CASRLTGGQETQYF. In DNA, the CDR3 is TGCGCCAGCAGGCTGACAGGGGGCCAAGAGACCCAGTACTTC.